This paragraph covers one TCR beta chain sequence. Its antigen target is currently unknown. No much larger clone exists at a distance of one base, and base qualities are not known. TCRdb names Illumina HiSeq 1500 as the instrument used. TCRdb reworked the public reads: Q25 trimming with fastp, MiXCR clone assembly, productive beta chains retained. A single entry per CDR3 protein holds the most common genes and DNA from its merged rows. The sample profile shows some 350,000 distinct CDR3 sequences; 15% to 20% of them were found once. The ten largest clones take up 7.5% to 9% of the sample. The data derive from a study of T cell repertoires in cytomegalovirus infection (dated 2019 in TCRdb). About the investigation overall: Because public TCR beta signatures pointed to carriage of CMV infection together with the matching HLA type, the HLA type of each donor mattered for the analysis. Results and caveats for the whole study, not just this receptor: In the ex vivo response, HLA-C-restricted CMV-specific TCR beta clonotypes were dominant, and in two of eight donors the single most frequent clonotype came from this HLA-C-restricted group. Carriers of CMV infection plus the relevant HLA type were discriminated by the cumulative frequency of public TCR beta family members in the study cohort and in an independent roughly 370-donor cohort.

V is pared back by 3 bases and J by 4 bases, with 19 bases lying between the germline termini. The CDR3 runs 17 amino acids, cysteine and phenylalanine included. Left in the record is the CDR3 DNA by itself, 51 bases read in frame from the first base. In this chain, TRBV12-3 or TRBV12-4 is recombined with TRBJ1-3; TRBD1 is possibly the D segment (5 matching bases). The sequenced sample consisted of PBMCs. This clonotype originated in a human donor in good health (CMV status not recorded). Some clones in this sample may be carry-over from other donors' samples. The DNA is TGTGCCAGCAGTTTGAGGGAGGGGTGGCTTTTCGGAAACACCATATATTTT. Its translation is CASSLREGWLFGNTIYF.